The 10 T cell receptor beta chains in this list originate from one sample, sequenced in a study of OX40 agonist ivuxolimab in advanced cancers. Profiling relied on immunoSEQ multiplex PCR, and the TCRdb table lists in-frame clones only, not all of them. The sample yields 58,000 or so clones, 75% to 90% seen once. Sequenced material: CD4+ or CD8+ T cells sorted from blood, taken in a trial of the OX40 agonist ivuxolimab. These receptors came from an adult with an advanced solid tumor such as melanoma, head and neck, liver or kidney cancer.

The gene calls are TRBV5-1 and TRBJ2-1; 13 bases map to TRBD2. The CDR3 runs to 16 residues. The V gene's germline CDR1 is SGHRS and CDR2 YFSETQ. Trimming took 4 bases from V and 9 from J; bases not matched to a gene: 10. In nucleotides, the CDR3 is TGCGCCAGCAGCCCGGGACTAGCGGGGCCCGATGGTGAGCAGTTCTTC. Protein sequence: CASSPGLAGPDGEQFF.

The rearrangement joins TRBV27 to TRBJ2-3, with 15 bases identical to TRBD2. The CDR3 consists of 20 residues. CDR1 is MNHEY and CDR2 is SMNVEV in the germline V gene (reference sequence). Trimming cost V 3 bases and J 0 bases; bases outside gene matches: 10. The CDR3 loop is CASSFSGTSGGRTSTDTQYF. Written as DNA, the CDR3 is TGTGCCAGCAGTTTCTCCGGGACTAGCGGGGGGCGGACTAGCACAGATACGCAGTATTTT.

The sample holds one count of this clone. The V and J genes are TRBV5-4 and TRBJ2-3; tentatively, D is TRBD2 (7 bases). Germline V gives CDR1 SGHNT, CDR2 YYREEE (reference sequence). The CDR3 totals 16 residues. V was shortened by 4 bases and J by 6 bases, with 21 bases between the two germline ends. The DNA of the CDR3 is TGTGCCAGCAGCACTAAGGGGCGGGGGCCCGGGGATACGCAGTATTTT. It yields the protein CASSTKGRGPGDTQYF.

The chain uses TRBV9 and TRBJ2-5; D not resolved. CDR3 size: 15 residues. Trimming removed 0 bases at V and 1 base at J, with 10 bases between. Germline V gene lookup returns CDR1 SGDLS and CDR2 YYNGEE. The CDR3 DNA is TGTGCCAGCAGCGTAGATGGCAGGACCCAAGAGACCCAGTACTTC. It encodes CASSVDGRTQETQYF.

The chain links TRBV6-1 to TRBJ2-7; 9 bases match TRBD2. After removal of 2 bases from V and 9 bases from J, the junction contained 11 bases not matched to a gene. The germline CDR1 and CDR2 sequences are MNHNS and SASEGT. The CDR3 has 15 amino acids. CDR3 protein: CASSEQAAGGLLQYF. In nucleotides, the CDR3 is TGTGCCAGCAGTGAACAGGCGGCGGGGGGGCTGTTGCAGTACTTC.

V is TRBV15 and J is TRBJ1-3; 7 nucleotides match TRBD1. CDR3 length: 14 amino acids. V lost 2 bases and J lost 4; bases outside the gene matches: 2. In germline, CDR1 is LNHNV, CDR2 YYDKDF (reference sequence). The CDR3 bases are TGTGCCACCAGCAGAACAGGGGAAGGAAACACCATATATTTT. Translation: CATSRTGEGNTIYF.

This clone was seen a few times. V and J are TRBV4-2 and TRBJ2-7; maybe TRBD1 (6 bases). V lost 2 bases to trimming and J lost 4 bases, with 21 bases between them. The CDR3 extends over 17 amino acids. Germline CDR1 and CDR2: LGHNA and YNFKEQ. The DNA for the CDR3 is TGTGCCAGCAGCCAATCTCGGCCCTCTACAGGGTCGTACGAGCAGTACTTC. Encoded protein: CASSQSRPSTGSYEQYF.

The chain has TRBV9 and TRBJ1-1; the D is unclear. The CDR3 extends over 12 amino acids. Germline V gives CDR1 SGDLS, CDR2 YYNGEE. V lost 4 bases and J lost 4, with 8 bases in between. The CDR3 nucleotides are TGTGCCAGCAGCCATTCGGGCACTGAAGCTTTCTTT. It translates to CASSHSGTEAFF.

This clone was picked up one time. The chain joins TRBV19 to TRBJ1-1, with TRBD1 matching 10 bases. This CDR3 spans 13 amino acids. With 11 bases clipped from V and 4 bases from J, the junction kept 7 bases outside the gene matches. Germline CDR1 reads LNHDA; CDR2 reads SQIVND (reference sequence). The CDR3 DNA reads as TGTGCCTCAGACAGGGGGCAGAGCACTGAAGCTTTCTTT. Amino acids: CASDRGQSTEAFF.

The chain combines TRBV6-6 with TRBJ2-7, with D maybe TRBD2 (6 bases). CDR1 is MNHNY, CDR2 SVGAGI, per germline (reference sequence). The CDR3 has 13 residues. The V and J ends lost 6 bases and 3 bases respectively, with 12 bases between them. The CDR3 coding sequence is TGTGCCAGCAGCGCCCGGGAGTTCTACGAGCAGTACTTC. This gives the protein CASSAREFYEQYF.